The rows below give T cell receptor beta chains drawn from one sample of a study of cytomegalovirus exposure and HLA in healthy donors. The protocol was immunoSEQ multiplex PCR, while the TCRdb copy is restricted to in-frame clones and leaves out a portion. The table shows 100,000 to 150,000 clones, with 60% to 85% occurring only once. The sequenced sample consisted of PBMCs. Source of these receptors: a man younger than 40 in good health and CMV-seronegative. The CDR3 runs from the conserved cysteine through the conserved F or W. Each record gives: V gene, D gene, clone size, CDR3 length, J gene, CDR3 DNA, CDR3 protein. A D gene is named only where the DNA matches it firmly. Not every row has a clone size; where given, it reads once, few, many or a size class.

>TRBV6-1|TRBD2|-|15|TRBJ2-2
TGTGCCAGCAGTCGGACTAGCGGGAGTTCCGGGGAGCTGTTTTTT
CASSRTSGSSGELFF
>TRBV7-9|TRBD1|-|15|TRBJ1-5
TGTGCCAGCAGCTTTGGGACAGGGGGCAATCAGCCCCAGCATTTT
CASSFGTGGNQPQHF
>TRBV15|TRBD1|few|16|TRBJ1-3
TGTGCCACCAGCTCATTATGGACAGGGGCTGGAAACACCATATATTTT
CATSSLWTGAGNTIYF
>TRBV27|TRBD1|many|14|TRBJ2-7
TGTGCCAGCAGTTTATCGACAGGGAGCTACGAGCAGTACTTC
CASSLSTGSYEQYF
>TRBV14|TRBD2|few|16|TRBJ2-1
TGTGCCAGCAGCCAAGTTACCGGGACTAGCGGACTTGAGCAGTTCTTC
CASSQVTGTSGLEQFF
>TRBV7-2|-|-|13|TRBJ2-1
TGTGCCAGCAGCTTAGGAGGGGGCAATGAGCAGTTCTTC
CASSLGGGNEQFF
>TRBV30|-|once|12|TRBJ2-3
TGTGCCTGGAAATTACTCACAGATACGCAGTATTTT
CAWKLLTDTQYF
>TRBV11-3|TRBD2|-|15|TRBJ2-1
TGTGCCAGCAGCTTACGACTAGCGGGATACAATGAGCAGTTCTTC
CASSLRLAGYNEQFF
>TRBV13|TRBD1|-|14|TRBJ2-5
TGTGCCAGCAGCTCGGACAGGGTGCGCGAGACCCAGTACTTC
CASSSDRVRETQYF
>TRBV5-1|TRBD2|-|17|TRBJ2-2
TGCGCCAGCAGCAGGGGACTAGCGGGAGTTAACACCGGGGAGCTGTTTTTT
CASSRGLAGVNTGELFF
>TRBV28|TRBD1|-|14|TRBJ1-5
TGTGCCAGCAGCGGACAGGGGGACCGGCAGCCCCAGCATTTT
CASSGQGDRQPQHF
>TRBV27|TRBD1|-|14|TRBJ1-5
TGTGCCAGCAGCCCTACAGGGGAGAATCAGCCCCAGCATTTT
CASSPTGENQPQHF
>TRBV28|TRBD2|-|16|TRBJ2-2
TGTGCCAGCCAGATCCGGGAGGCTGCGAACACCGGGGAGCTGTTTTTT
CASQIREAANTGELFF
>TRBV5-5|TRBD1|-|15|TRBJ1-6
TGTGCCAGCAGCCCATGGGGACAGGATAATTCACCCCTCCACTTT
CASSPWGQDNSPLHF
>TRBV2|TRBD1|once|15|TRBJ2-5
TGTGCCAGCAGTGAACCCGGGACAGCAAAAGAGACCCAGTACTTC
CASSEPGTAKETQYF
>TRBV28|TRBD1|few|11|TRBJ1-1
TGTGCCAGCAGTTTAACAGGGGTAGCTTTCTTT
CASSLTGVAFF
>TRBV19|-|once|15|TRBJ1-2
TGTGCCAGTAATCATCCAGGTTTAAATAACTATGGCTACACCTTC
CASNHPGLNNYGYTF
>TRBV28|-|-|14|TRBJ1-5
TGTGCCAGCAGTATAGACAGTAGCAATCAGCCCCAGCATTTT
CASSIDSSNQPQHF
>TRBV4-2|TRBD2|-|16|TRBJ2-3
TGTGCCAGCAGCCAAGGAACTAGCGGGAGCACAGATACGCAGTATTTT
CASSQGTSGSTDTQYF
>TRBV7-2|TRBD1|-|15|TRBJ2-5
TGTGCCAGCAGCTTAGTAGGGGGACAGGGAGAGACCCAGTACTTC
CASSLVGGQGETQYF
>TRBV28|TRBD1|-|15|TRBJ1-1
TGTGCCAGCAGTATTACAGGGGTCATGAACACTGAAGCTTTCTTT
CASSITGVMNTEAFF
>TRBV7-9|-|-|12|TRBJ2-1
TGTGCCAGCAGCTTAAGCGGTAATGAGCAGTTCTTC
CASSLSGNEQFF
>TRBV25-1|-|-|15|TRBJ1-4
TGTGCCAGCAGTGAATGGGCAGGGGTAGGGGAAAAACTGTTTTTT
CASSEWAGVGEKLFF
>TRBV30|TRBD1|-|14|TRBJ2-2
TGTGCCTGGAGCACCGGGACAGGGGTCGGGGAGCTGTTTTTT
CAWSTGTGVGELFF
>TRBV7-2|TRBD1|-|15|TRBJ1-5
TGTGCCAGCAGCTTTAGTAGGACAGGGAATCAGCCCCAGCATTTT
CASSFSRTGNQPQHF
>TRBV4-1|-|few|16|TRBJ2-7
TGCGCCAGCAGCCAAGTCAATTTAGTCGCTACTGACGAGCAGTACTTC
CASSQVNLVATDEQYF
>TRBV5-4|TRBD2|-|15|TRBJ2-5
TGTGCCAGCGGACGTGACGGCGGGGGAAGGGAGACCCAGTACTTC
CASGRDGGGRETQYF
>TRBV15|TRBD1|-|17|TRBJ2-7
TGTGCCACCAGCAGAGAAAAAACCAGGGGGCGCCCCCACGAGCAGTACTTC
CATSREKTRGRPHEQYF
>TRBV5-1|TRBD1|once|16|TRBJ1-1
TGCGCCAGCAGCTACGGGACAGGGGTGATGAACACTGAAGCTTTCTTT
CASSYGTGVMNTEAFF
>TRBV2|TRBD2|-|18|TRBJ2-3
TGTGCCAGCAGCCGCGGACTAGCGGGGGGGTTTAGCACAGATACGCAGTATTTT
CASSRGLAGGFSTDTQYF
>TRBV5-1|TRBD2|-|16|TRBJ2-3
TGCGCCAGCAGCCCCGGGACTAGTCAGGGCACAGATACGCAGTATTTT
CASSPGTSQGTDTQYF
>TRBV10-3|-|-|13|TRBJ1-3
TGTGCCACGGAGGTTCACTCTGGAAACACCATATATTTT
CATEVHSGNTIYF
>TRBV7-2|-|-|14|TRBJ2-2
TGTGCCAGCACCTCTATCAGGGTTACCGGGGAGCTGTTTTTT
CASTSIRVTGELFF
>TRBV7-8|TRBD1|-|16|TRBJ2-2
TGTGCCAGCAGCTCCCAGGGGGCTCCTAACACCGGGGAGCTGTTTTTT
CASSSQGAPNTGELFF
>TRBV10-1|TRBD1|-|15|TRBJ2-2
TGCGCCAGCAGTGAGTCGACAGGGGGCTCCGGGGAGCTGTTTTTT
CASSESTGGSGELFF
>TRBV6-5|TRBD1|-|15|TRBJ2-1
TGTGCCAGCAGTGGGACAGGGGGGAATGGCAATGAGCAGTTCTTC
CASSGTGGNGNEQFF
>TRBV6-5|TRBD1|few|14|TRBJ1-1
TGTGCCAGCAGACCGACAGGGGGAATGACTGAAGCTTTCTTT
CASRPTGGMTEAFF
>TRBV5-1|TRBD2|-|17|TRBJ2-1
TGCGCCAGCAGCTGGGGTCTGCAGCGGGGGGCCTACAATGAGCAGTTCTTC
CASSWGLQRGAYNEQFF
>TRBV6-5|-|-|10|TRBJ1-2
TGTGCCAGCAGGGAGAATGGCTACACCTTC
CASRENGYTF
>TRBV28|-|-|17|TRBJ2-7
TGTGCCAGCAGTTTAAGGATCAGGGTACCTAACTCCTACGAGCAGTACTTC
CASSLRIRVPNSYEQYF
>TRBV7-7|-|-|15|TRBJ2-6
TGTGCCAGCAGCCCCCAGGGATTTGGGGCCAACGTCCTGACTTTC
CASSPQGFGANVLTF
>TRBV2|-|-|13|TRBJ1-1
TGTGCCAGCAGTGAAGTGGGGACTCGCGAAGCTTTCTTT
CASSEVGTREAFF
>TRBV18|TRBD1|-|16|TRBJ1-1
TGTGCCAGCTCACCGGGACAGGGCACGGGGAACACTGAAGCTTTCTTT
CASSPGQGTGNTEAFF
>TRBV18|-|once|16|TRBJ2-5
TGTGCCAGCTCACTCTCACAGGGCCGATTCCAAGAGACCCAGTACTTC
CASSLSQGRFQETQYF
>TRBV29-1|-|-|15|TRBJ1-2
TGCAGCGTTGCCTCGACCGGGACAAATTATTATGGCTACACCTTC
CSVASTGTNYYGYTF
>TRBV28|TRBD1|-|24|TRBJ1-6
TGTGCCAGCAGTTTACCTCTTGCCAATATAGGGTGGACAGGGTCAAGCTCCTATAATTCACCCCTCCACTTT
CASSLPLANIGWTGSSSYNSPLHF
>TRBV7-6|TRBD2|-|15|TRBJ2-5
TGTGCCAGCAGCTTAGGTACTAGCGGGGGTGAGACCCAGTACTTC
CASSLGTSGGETQYF
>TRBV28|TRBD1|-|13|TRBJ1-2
TGTGCCAGCAGCAGAGACAGGGCCTATGGCTACACCTTC
CASSRDRAYGYTF
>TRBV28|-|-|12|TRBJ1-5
TGTGCCAGCTCGGGGTTTGTTCAGCCCCAGCATTTT
CASSGFVQPQHF